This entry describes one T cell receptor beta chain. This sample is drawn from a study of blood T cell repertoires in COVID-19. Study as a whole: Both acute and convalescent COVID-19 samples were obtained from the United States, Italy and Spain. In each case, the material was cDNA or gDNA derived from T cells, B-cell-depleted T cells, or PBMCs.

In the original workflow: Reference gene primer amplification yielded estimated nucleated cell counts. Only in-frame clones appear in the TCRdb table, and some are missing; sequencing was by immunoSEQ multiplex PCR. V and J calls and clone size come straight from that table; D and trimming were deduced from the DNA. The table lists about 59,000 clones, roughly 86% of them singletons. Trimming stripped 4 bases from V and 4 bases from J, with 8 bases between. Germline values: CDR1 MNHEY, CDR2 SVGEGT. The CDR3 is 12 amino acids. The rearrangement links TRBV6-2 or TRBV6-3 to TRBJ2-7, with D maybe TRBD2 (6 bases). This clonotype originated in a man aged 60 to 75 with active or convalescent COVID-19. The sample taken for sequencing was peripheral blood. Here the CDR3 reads CASSSGLYEQYF. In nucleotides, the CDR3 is TGTGCCAGCAGTTCGGGACTTTACGAGCAGTACTTC.